The present T cell receptor beta chain was sequenced within a study of spatial heterogeneity in lung cancer (dated by TCRdb to between 2018 and 2021). Regarding the research as a whole: More beta-chain than alpha-chain transcripts were consistently detected, likely reflecting higher beta-chain transcript abundance. In the raw uncorrected reads, each unique combination of TCR and UMI appeared more than ten times on average. The study quantitatively compared TCR alpha and beta repertoires across multiple tumor regions, matched nontumor lung and blood in non-small cell lung cancer. The study linked features of the TCR repertoire to counts of nonsynonymous mutations, which were determined by whole-exome sequencing of tumor tissue. At surgery, 200 or so tumor regions, around 64 matched nontumor lung samples and 56 PBMC samples were TCR-sequenced for both alpha and beta chains.

Study-wide conclusions, independent of this receptor: Ubiquitous expanded tumor TCRs were found in blood more often at tumor resection than at routine follow-up. Additional single-cell paired TCR alpha and beta sequencing was considered necessary to confirm, at a functional level, the hypothesis that regional TCRs recognize regional mutations.

The CDR3 holds 12 amino acids from the cysteine to the phenylalanine. The read is trimmed to its CDR3 DNA, 36 bases read in frame from base 1. Taken from the germline V gene (reference sequence), the CDR1 and CDR2 loops are LNHNV and YYDKDF. V drops 4 bases and J drops 7 bases, leaving 10 bases in between. The time point label, read with the paper, signifies: sample taken at primary tumor resection. TCR sequencing used whole RNA extracted from tumor and nontumor lung tissue, or from cryopreserved PBMC samples, without cell sorting. The donors were more than 60 patients from the lung TRACERx cohort who had early-stage, untreated non-small cell lung cancer. Patients were selected for TCR sequencing only if sufficient RNA was available from at least two tumor regions. The library was obtained by 5' RACE. The sample was run on a NextSeq 500. To allow correction of PCR and sequencing errors, the TCR library protocol tagged every TCR cDNA molecule with a unique molecular identifier. Regarding the original processing steps: TCR identification, UMI-based error correction and CDR3 extraction were performed with Decombinator tools. TCRs above a frequency of 2 per 1,000, corresponding to the top 1% of the tumor frequency distribution, were defined as expanded. Renyi diversity was calculated using the R vegan package after each repertoire was subsampled 100 times to 5,000 TCRs. CDR3 similarity networks were built from amino acid triplet string-kernel similarity, with CDR3s being connected when pairwise similarity was above 0.82. TCRdb trimmed public reads at Q25 via fastp, called clones via MiXCR and kept in-frame beta chains. Each record represents a unique CDR3 protein, reported with the most common genes and DNA among its rows. What appears here as the V and J calls and clone size reflects TCRdb's work, not the paper's. The sample records approximately 92,000 distinct CDR3 sequences, approximately 12% of which are singletons. Of the sample, roughly two fifths falls within the top ten clones.

This clonotype was detected a few times. Its cognate antigen has yet to be identified. Base qualities are not provided; no much larger clone lies one nucleotide away. The TCR was taken from a male donor with early-stage non-small cell lung cancer. The V and J genes are TRBV15 and TRBJ2-5, with no confidently assigned D gene. Sequencing was performed on PBMCs, taken at surgery. The CDR3 loop reads CATSKDRGTQYF. The DNA sequence reads TGTGCCACCAGCAAGGACCGCGGGACCCAGTACTTC.